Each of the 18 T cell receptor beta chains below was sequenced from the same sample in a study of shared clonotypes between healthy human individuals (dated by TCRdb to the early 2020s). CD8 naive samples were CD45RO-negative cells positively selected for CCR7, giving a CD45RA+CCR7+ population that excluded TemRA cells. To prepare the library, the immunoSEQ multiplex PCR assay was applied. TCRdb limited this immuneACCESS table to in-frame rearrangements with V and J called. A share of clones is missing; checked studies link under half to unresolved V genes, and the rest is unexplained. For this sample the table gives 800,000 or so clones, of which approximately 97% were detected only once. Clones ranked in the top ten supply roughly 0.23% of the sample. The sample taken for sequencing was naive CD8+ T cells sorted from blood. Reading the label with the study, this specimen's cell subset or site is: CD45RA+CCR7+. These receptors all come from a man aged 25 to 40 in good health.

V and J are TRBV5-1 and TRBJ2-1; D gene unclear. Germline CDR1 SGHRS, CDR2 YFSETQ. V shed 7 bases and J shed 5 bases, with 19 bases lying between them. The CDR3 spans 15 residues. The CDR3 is CASSTFSGVNNEQFF. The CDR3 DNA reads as TGCGCCAGCTCGACATTTAGTGGGGTTAACAATGAGCAGTTCTTC. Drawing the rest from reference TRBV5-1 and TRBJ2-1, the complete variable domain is KAGVTQTPRYLIKTRGQQVTLSCSPISGHRSVSWYQQTPGQGLQFLFEYFSETQRNKGNFPGRFSGRQFSNSRSEMNVSTLELGDSALYLCASSTFSGVNNEQFFGPGTRLTVL.

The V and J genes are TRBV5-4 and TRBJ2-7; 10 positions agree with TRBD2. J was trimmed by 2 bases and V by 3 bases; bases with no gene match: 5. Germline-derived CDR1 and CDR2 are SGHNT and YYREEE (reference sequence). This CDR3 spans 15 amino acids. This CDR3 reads CASSSGLAEAYEQYF. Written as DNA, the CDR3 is TGTGCCAGCAGCTCCGGACTAGCGGAGGCCTACGAGCAGTACTTC.

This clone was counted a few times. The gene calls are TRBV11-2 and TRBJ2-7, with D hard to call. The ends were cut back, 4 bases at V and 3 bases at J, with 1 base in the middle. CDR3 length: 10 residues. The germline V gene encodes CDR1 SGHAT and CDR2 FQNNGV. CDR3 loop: CASSYYEQYF. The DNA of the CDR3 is TGTGCCAGCAGCTACTACGAGCAGTACTTC.

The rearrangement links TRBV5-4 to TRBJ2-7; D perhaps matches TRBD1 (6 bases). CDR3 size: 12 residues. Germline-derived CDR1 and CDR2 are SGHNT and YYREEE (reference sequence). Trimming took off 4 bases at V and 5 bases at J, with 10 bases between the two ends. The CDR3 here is CASSQGFHEQYF. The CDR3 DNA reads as TGTGCCAGCAGCCAGGGGTTCCACGAGCAGTACTTC.

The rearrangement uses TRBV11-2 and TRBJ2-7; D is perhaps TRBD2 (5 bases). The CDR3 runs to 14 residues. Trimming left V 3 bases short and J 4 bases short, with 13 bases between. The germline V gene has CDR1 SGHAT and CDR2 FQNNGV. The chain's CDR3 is CASSFSGTLYEQYF. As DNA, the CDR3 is TGTGCCAGCAGCTTCTCGGGAACCTTATACGAGCAGTACTTC.

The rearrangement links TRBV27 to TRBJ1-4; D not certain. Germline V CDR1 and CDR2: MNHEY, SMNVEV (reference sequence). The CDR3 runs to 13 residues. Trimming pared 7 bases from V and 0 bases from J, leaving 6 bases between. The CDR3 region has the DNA TGTGCCAGCACCGGTGCAACTAATGAAAAACTGTTTTTT. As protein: CASTGATNEKLFF.

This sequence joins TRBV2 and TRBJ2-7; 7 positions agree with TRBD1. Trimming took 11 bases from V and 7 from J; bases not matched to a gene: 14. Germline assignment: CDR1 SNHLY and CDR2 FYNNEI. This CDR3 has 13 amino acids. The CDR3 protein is CAGQTGKKGEQYF. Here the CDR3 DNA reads TGTGCCGGACAGACAGGGAAAAAAGGGGAGCAGTACTTC.

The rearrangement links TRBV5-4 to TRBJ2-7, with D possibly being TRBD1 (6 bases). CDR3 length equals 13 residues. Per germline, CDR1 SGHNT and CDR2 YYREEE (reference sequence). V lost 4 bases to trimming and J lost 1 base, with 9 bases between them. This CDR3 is CASSRTESYEQYF. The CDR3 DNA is TGTGCCAGCAGCCGGACAGAGTCCTACGAGCAGTACTTC.

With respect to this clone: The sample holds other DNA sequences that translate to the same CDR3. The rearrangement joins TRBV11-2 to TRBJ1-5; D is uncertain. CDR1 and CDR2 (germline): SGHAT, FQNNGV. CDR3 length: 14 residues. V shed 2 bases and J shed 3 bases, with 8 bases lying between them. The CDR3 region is CASSLSGFNQPQHF. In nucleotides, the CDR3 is TGTGCCAGCAGCTTATCAGGATTCAATCAGCCCCAGCATTTT.

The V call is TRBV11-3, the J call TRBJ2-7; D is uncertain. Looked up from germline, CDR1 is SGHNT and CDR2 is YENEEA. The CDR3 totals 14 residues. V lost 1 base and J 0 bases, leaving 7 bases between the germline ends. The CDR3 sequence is CASSLAADSYEQYF. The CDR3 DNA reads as TGTGCCAGCAGCTTAGCGGCCGACTCCTACGAGCAGTACTTC.

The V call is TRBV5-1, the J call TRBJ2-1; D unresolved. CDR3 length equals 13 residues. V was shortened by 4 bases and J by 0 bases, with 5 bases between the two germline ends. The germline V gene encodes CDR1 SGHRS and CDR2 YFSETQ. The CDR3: CASSASSYNEQFF. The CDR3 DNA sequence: TGCGCCAGCAGCGCCAGCTCCTACAATGAGCAGTTCTTC.

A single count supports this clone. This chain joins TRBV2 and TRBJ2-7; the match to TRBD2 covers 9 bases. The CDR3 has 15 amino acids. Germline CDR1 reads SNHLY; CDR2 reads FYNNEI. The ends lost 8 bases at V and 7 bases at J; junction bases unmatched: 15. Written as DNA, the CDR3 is TGTGCCAGCCTGAGGAGTATAGCGGGAGAAGGTGAGCAGTACTTC. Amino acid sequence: CASLRSIAGEGEQYF.

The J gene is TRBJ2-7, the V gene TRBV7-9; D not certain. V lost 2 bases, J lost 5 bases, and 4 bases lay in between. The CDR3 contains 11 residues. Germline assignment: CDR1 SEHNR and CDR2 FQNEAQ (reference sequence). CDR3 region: CASSLFHEQYF. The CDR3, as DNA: TGTGCCAGCAGCTTATTTCACGAGCAGTACTTC. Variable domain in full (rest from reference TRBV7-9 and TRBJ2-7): DTGVSQNPRHKITKRGQNVTFRCDPISEHNRLYWYRQTLGQGPEFLTYFQNEAQLEKSRLLSDRFSAERPKGSFSTLEIQRTEQGDSAMYLCASSLFHEQYFGPGTRLTVT.

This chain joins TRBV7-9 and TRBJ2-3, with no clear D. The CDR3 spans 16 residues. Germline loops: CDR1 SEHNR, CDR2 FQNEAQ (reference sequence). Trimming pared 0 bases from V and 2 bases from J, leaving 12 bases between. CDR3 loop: CASSLASGHSTDTQYF. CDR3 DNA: TGTGCCAGCAGCTTAGCATCCGGGCACTCCACAGATACGCAGTATTTT.

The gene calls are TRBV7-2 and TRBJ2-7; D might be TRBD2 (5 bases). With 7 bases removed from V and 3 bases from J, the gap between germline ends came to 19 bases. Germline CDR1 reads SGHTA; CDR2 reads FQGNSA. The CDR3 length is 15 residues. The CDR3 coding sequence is TGTGCCAGCACCCTGGACGGTGACTATTACTACGAGCAGTACTTC. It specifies CASTLDGDYYYEQYF.

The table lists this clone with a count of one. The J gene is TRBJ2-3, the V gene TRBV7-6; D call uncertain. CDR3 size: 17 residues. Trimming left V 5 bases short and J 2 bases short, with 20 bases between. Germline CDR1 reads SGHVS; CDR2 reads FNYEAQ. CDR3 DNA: TGTGCCAGCAGCCCAAGAAGCATGGGGTCCCACACAGATACGCAGTATTTT. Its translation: CASSPRSMGSHTDTQYF.

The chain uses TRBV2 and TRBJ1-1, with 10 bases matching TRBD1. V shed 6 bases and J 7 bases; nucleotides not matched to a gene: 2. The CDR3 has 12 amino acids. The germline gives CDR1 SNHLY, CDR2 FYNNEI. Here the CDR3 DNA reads TGTGCCAGCAGGGGACAGGGGATTGAAGCTTTCTTT. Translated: CASRGQGIEAFF.

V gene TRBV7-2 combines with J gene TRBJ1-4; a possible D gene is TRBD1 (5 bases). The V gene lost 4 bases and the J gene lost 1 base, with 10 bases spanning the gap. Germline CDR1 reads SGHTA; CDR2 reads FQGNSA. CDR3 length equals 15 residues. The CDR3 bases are TGTGCCAGCAGCTCAGGCGGGGGAACTAATGAAAAACTGTTTTTT. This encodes CASSSGGGTNEKLFF.